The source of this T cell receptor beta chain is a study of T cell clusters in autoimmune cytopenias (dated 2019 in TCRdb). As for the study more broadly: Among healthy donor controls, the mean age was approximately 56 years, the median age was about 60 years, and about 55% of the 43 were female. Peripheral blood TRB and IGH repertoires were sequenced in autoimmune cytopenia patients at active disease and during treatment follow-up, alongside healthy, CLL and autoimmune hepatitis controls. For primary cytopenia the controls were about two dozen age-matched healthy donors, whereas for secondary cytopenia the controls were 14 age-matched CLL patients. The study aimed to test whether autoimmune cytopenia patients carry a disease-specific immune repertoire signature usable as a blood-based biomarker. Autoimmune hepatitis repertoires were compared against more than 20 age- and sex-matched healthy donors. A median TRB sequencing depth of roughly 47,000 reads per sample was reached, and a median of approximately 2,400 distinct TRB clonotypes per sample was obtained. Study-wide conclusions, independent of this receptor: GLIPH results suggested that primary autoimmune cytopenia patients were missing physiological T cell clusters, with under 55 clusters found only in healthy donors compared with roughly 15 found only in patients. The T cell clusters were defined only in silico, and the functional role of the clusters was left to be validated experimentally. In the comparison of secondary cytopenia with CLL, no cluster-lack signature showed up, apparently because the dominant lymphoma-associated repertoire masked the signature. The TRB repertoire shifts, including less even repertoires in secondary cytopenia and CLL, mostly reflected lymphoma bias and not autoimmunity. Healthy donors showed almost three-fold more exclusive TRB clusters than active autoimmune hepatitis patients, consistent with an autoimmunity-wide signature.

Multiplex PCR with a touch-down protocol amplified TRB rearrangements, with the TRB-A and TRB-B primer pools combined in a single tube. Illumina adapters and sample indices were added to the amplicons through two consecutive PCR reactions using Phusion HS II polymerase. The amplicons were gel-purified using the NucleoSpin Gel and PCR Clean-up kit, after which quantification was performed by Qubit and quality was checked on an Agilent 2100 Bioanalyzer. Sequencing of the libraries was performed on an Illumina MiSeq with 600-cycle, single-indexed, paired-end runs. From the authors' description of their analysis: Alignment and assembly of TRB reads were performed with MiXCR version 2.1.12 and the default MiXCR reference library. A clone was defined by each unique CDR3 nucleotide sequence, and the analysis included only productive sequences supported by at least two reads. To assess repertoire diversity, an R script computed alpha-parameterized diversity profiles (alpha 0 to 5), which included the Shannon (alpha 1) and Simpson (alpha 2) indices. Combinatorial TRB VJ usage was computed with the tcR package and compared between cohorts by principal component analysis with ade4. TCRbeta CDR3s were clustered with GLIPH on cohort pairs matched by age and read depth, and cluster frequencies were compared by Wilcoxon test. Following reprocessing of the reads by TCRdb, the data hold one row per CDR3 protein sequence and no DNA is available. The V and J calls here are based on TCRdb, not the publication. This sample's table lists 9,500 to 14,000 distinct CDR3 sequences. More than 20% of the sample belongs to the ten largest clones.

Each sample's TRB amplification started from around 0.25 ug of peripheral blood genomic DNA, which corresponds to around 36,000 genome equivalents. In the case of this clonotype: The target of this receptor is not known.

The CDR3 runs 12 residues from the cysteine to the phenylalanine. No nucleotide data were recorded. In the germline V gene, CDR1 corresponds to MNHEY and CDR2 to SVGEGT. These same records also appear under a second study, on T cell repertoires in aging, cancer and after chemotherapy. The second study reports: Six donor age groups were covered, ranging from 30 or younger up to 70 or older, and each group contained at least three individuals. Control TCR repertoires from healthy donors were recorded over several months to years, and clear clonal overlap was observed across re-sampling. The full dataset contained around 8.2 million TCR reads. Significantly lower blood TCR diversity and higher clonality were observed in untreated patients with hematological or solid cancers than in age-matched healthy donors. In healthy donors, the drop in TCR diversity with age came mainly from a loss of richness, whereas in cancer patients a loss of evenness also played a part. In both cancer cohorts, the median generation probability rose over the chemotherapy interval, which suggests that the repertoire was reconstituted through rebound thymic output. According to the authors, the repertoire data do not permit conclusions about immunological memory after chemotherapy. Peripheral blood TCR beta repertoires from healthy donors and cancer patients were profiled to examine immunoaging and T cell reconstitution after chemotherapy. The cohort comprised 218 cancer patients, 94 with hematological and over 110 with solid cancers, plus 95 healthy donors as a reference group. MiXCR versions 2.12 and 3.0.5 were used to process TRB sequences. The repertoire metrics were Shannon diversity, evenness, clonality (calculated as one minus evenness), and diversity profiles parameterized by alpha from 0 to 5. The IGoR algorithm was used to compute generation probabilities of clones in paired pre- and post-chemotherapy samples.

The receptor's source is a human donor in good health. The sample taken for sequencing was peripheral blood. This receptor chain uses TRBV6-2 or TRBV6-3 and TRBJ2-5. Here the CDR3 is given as CASSYFQETQYF.